A selection of T cell receptor beta chains follows, all from one sample in a study of shared clonotypes between healthy human individuals. The repertoire was sequenced with immunoSEQ multiplex PCR; TCRdb's copy has only in-frame clones and lacks some. The sample has about 320,000 clones, 80% to 90% seen once. The sequencing sample was made of memory CD8+ T cells sorted from blood. These receptor sequences come from a man aged 18 to 30 in good health. Each CDR3 is given with its conserved first and last residue. A D gene is named only where the DNA matches it firmly. Clone size, where shown, is once, few, many, or a class for clones that have expanded.

V	J	D	size	CDR3	DNA
TRBV27	TRBJ1-1	-	-	CASSPLQGVNTEAFF	TGTGCCAGCAGTCCCCTACAGGGTGTGAACACTGAAGCTTTCTTT
TRBV25-1	TRBJ1-1	TRBD1	-	CASSQGAVTEAFF	TGTGCCAGCAGTCAGGGGGCGGTCACTGAAGCTTTCTTT
TRBV29-1	TRBJ2-7	-	-	CSVDPGLGAEQYF	TGCAGCGTTGATCCGGGACTCGGGGCCGAGCAGTACTTC
TRBV28	TRBJ2-2	TRBD2	-	CASSLSSGSGELFF	TGTGCCAGCAGTTTGAGTAGCGGGAGTGGGGAGCTGTTTTTT
TRBV7-2	TRBJ2-2	TRBD2	-	CASSFASGTGELFF	TGTGCCAGCAGCTTCGCTAGCGGCACCGGGGAGCTGTTTTTT
TRBV10-3	TRBJ2-7	TRBD1	-	CAITRDTGQVPYEQYF	TGTGCCATCACTAGAGATACAGGACAGGTACCTTACGAGCAGTACTTC
TRBV10-2	TRBJ1-1	-	-	CASSDRIGQSTEAFF	TGCGCCAGCAGTGACAGAATTGGACAGAGCACTGAAGCTTTCTTT
TRBV7-6	TRBJ2-1	TRBD2	few	CASSLPASGEYNEQFF	TGTGCCAGCAGCTTACCGGCGAGCGGGGAGTACAATGAGCAGTTCTTC
TRBV30	TRBJ2-1	TRBD2	-	CAWNLLAGTNNEQFF	TGTGCCTGGAACCTACTAGCGGGGACAAACAATGAGCAGTTCTTC
TRBV11-2	TRBJ2-3	TRBD2	-	CASRSETSGGGYTQYF	TGTGCCAGCAGATCCGAGACTAGCGGTGGGGGTTATACGCAGTATTTT
TRBV9	TRBJ2-5	-	-	CASSVGTVQETQYF	TGTGCCAGCAGCGTCGGGACCGTACAAGAGACCCAGTACTTC
TRBV4-1	TRBJ2-2	-	-	CASSQVNRDTGELFF	TGCGCCAGCAGCCAAGTTAACAGGGACACCGGGGAGCTGTTTTTT
TRBV5-4	TRBJ2-3	TRBD2	-	CASSPPVSGPSTDTQYF	TGTGCCAGCAGCCCCCCTGTTAGCGGGCCAAGCACAGATACGCAGTATTTT
TRBV14	TRBJ2-1	-	-	CASSLAGLRGEQFF	TGTGCCAGCAGCCTTGCGGGGCTTAGGGGTGAGCAGTTCTTC
TRBV4-3	TRBJ2-1	-	-	CASSQDPGSYNEQFF	TGCGCCAGCAGCCAAGATCCGGGCTCCTACAATGAGCAGTTCTTC
TRBV9	TRBJ2-7	TRBD1	-	CASSAGDRSTYEQYF	TGTGCCAGCAGCGCGGGGGACAGGTCCACCTACGAGCAGTACTTC
TRBV30	TRBJ2-1	-	-	CAWSYGQGTYNEQFF	TGTGCCTGGAGTTACGGGCAGGGGACCTACAATGAGCAGTTCTTC
TRBV9	TRBJ1-3	-	-	CASSVGGSNTIYF	TGTGCCAGCAGCGTAGGAGGTAGTAACACCATATATTTT
TRBV15	TRBJ1-5	TRBD1	-	CATQQDRGKYNQPQHF	TGTGCCACCCAGCAGGACAGGGGAAAATACAATCAGCCCCAGCATTTT
TRBV7-8	TRBJ2-7	-	-	CASSSRTGPDSYEQYF	TGTGCCAGCAGCTCTAGGACCGGCCCGGACTCCTACGAGCAGTACTTC
TRBV11-2	TRBJ2-7	-	-	CASSLVPGYEQYF	TGTGCCAGCAGCTTGGTACCAGGTTACGAGCAGTACTTC
TRBV2	TRBJ2-1	TRBD2	-	CASSGGTSDEQFF	TGTGCCAGCAGTGGCGGGACTAGCGATGAGCAGTTCTTC
TRBV10-1	TRBJ2-1	TRBD2	-	CASSEYPLASGVYNEQFF	TGCGCCAGCAGTGAGTACCCGCTTGCCAGCGGGGTCTACAATGAGCAGTTCTTC
TRBV9	TRBJ2-1	TRBD2	-	CASSVVKAGEYNEQFF	TGTGCCAGCAGCGTAGTTAAAGCGGGAGAGTACAATGAGCAGTTCTTC
TRBV21-1	TRBJ2-3	-	-	CRYFCASRDRARDTQYF	-
TRBV7-9	TRBJ2-3	-	-	CASSLAWGQTADTQYF	TGTGCCAGCAGCTTAGCTTGGGGACAAACGGCAGATACGCAGTATTTT
TRBV27	TRBJ1-6	-	-	CASSLSANSPLHF	TGTGCCAGCAGTTTATCGGCTAATTCACCCCTCCACTTT
TRBV29-1	TRBJ2-7	TRBD2	-	CSVLIAGGLNEQYF	TGCAGCGTTTTAATAGCGGGAGGGCTTAACGAGCAGTACTTC
TRBV5-1	TRBJ2-7	TRBD2	once	CASSFSGAAYEQYF	TGCGCCAGCAGCTTCAGCGGGGCGGCCTACGAGCAGTACTTC
TRBV6-6	TRBJ2-5	TRBD2	-	CASSFPAGGREETQYF	TGTGCCAGCAGTTTTCCAGCGGGGGGCCGGGAGGAGACCCAGTACTTC
TRBV4-1	TRBJ1-2	-	-	CASSQDGTSNYGYTF	TGCGCCAGCAGCCAAGACGGTACTTCTAACTATGGCTACACCTTC
TRBV11-3	TRBJ2-3	TRBD1	few	CASSLNRGPSDTQYF	TGTGCCAGCAGCTTAAACAGGGGGCCGTCAGATACGCAGTATTTT
TRBV7-9	TRBJ2-7	-	-	CASSLIRYEQYF	TGTGCCAGCAGCTTAATACGGTACGAGCAGTACTTC
TRBV30	TRBJ2-7	-	-	CAWSVTGGFTYEQYF	TGTGCCTGGAGTGTCACTGGGGGGTTCACCTACGAGCAGTACTTC
TRBV9	TRBJ2-3	-	-	CASSVYPTSSDTQYF	TGTGCCAGCAGCGTCTACCCTACTAGTTCAGATACGCAGTATTTT
TRBV25-1	TRBJ2-6	TRBD1	once	CASSQGQGLVLTF	TGTGCCAGCAGTCAGGGACAGGGACTTGTCCTGACTTTC
TRBV5-1	TRBJ2-7	-	-	CASRLGAPNEQYF	TGCGCCAGCCGGTTAGGGGCCCCCAACGAGCAGTACTTC
TRBV6-6	TRBJ1-5	-	-	CAIGGGSQPQHF	TGTGCCATAGGGGGGGGAAGTCAGCCCCAGCATTTT
TRBV5-1	TRBJ1-2	-	-	CASSLGGARRYGYTF	TGCGCCAGCAGCTTGGGTGGGGCTCGGCGCTATGGCTACACCTTC
TRBV5-1	TRBJ2-7	-	-	CASSLRLGYEQYF	TGCGCCAGCAGCTTGAGGTTAGGGTACGAGCAGTACTTC